The next 6 T cell receptor beta chains were all read from a single sample in a study of early T cells in non-severe SARS-CoV-2 infection. One entry per CDR3 protein results from TCRdb running MiXCR on the 5' RACE reads. Among about 45,000 distinct CDR3 sequences, more than 9% were seen once, and the ten largest hold 21%. Sequenced sample: whole blood. The receptors derive from an adult who was a healthcare worker with PCR-confirmed SARS-CoV-2 infection or an uninfected control (not recorded which).

This clonotype was detected ten times or more. This CDR3 reads CSVVEQGSNQPQHF. The CDR3 DNA reads as TGCAGCGTTGTAGAACAGGGTAGCAATCAGCCCCAGCATTTT. The chain joins TRBV29-1 to TRBJ1-5; D might be TRBD1 (6 bases). Germline assignment: CDR1 SQVTM and CDR2 ANQGSEA. The CDR3 is 14 residues long. With 4 bases removed from V and 0 bases from J, the gap between germline ends came to 10 bases.

V and J are TRBV28 and TRBJ1-2; 8 positions match TRBD1. This CDR3 spans 16 amino acids. In germline, CDR1 is MDHEN, CDR2 SYDVKM. The V segment lost 3 bases and the J segment 5 bases; nucleotides outside the gene matches: 11. CDR3 bases: TGTGCCAGCAGTTTGGGGCAGGGGGCACTCCCATATGGCTACACCTTC. Encoded protein: CASSLGQGALPYGYTF.

The V call is TRBV7-2, the J call TRBJ2-7, with D tentatively TRBD1 (5 bases). The CDR3 runs 13 residues. Germline V gene data show CDR1 as SGHTA and CDR2 as FQGNSA. Trimming removed 3 bases from V and 1 base from J, with 7 bases in between. The CDR3 loop reads CASSFDSSYEQYF. The CDR3 nucleotides are TGTGCCAGCAGCTTTGACAGTTCCTACGAGCAGTACTTC.

This clonotype has only a few counts. The chain combines TRBV7-9 with TRBJ2-1; 7 bases agree with TRBD2. V lost 8 bases, J lost 3 bases, and 16 bases stayed unmatched. This CDR3 is 17 amino acids long. Germline CDR1 reads SEHNR; CDR2 reads FQNEAQ (reference sequence). CDR3 residues: CASPGAGSIPNYNEQFF. The CDR3 bases are TGTGCCAGCCCGGGAGCGGGAAGCATTCCAAACTACAATGAGCAGTTCTTC.

The table lists this clonotype with many counts. The J gene is TRBJ1-4, the V gene TRBV4-1; D unclear. Germline V lookup: CDR1 MGHRA, CDR2 YSYEKL. Between the trimmed V and J ends, which lost 0 bases and 8 bases, there was a span of 13 bases. The CDR3 extends over 15 amino acids. This chain's CDR3 is CASSQDLAGREKLFF. CDR3 DNA: TGCGCCAGCAGCCAAGATCTCGCAGGACGCGAAAAACTGTTTTTT.

This clonotype showed up many times. V is TRBV9 and J is TRBJ2-1, with TRBD2 as a possible D gene (6 bases). Germline-derived CDR1 and CDR2 are SGDLS and YYNGEE. V was shortened by 0 bases and J by 1 base, with 11 bases between the two germline ends. The CDR3 loop spans 16 amino acids. The chain's CDR3 is CASSVGGGMSYNEQFF. In nucleotides, the CDR3 is TGTGCCAGCAGCGTAGGTGGCGGGATGTCCTACAATGAGCAGTTCTTC.